This entry lists 15 T cell receptor beta chains sequenced from one sample in a study of neurological immune-mediated disorders (dated by TCRdb to the late 2010s). The library was generated by 5' RACE. These reads were obtained on an Illumina HiSeq 2500. TCRdb redid the processing of the public reads, applying fastp at Q25 and MiXCR, and retained in-frame beta chains. Rows matching on CDR3 protein sequence are summarized as one entry with the most common DNA and genes. The sample data list tens of thousands of distinct CDR3 sequences, and roughly 3.3% of these were observed just once. Less than 3% of the sample belongs to the ten largest clones. The sample consisted of PBMCs. The receptors originated from a woman between 45 and 60 years old with multiple sclerosis.

There are many counts of this clonotype. The chain recombines TRBV6-5 with TRBJ1-2; D is uncertain. The ends were cut back, 5 bases at V and 2 bases at J, with 12 bases in the middle. CDR3 length equals 14 residues. CDR1 MNHEY and CDR2 SVGAGI come from the germline V gene. In nucleotides, the CDR3 is TGTGCCAGCAGTCCCACGACGGAGAACTATGGCTACACCTTC. It encodes CASSPTTENYGYTF.

This clonotype was detected many times. V usage is TRBV7-2 and J usage is TRBJ1-5; TRBD1 aligns across 7 bases. The CDR3 has 15 amino acids. Germline CDR1 is SGHTA and CDR2 is FQGNSA. The trim removed 4 bases at V and 7 bases at J, leaving 10 bases unmatched. The CDR3 here is CASSSQTGQVQPQHF. Here the CDR3 DNA reads TGTGCCAGCAGCTCCCAGACAGGGCAGGTACAGCCCCAGCATTTT.

This clonotype was counted at least ten times. This rearrangement joins TRBV5-1 to TRBJ1-5; D ambiguous. This CDR3 has 15 amino acids. Germline CDR1 SGHRS, CDR2 YFSETQ. V lost 4 bases, J lost 3 bases, and 14 bases lay in between. This CDR3 reads CASSPLGQYNQPQHF. DNA for the CDR3: TGCGCCAGCAGCCCCCTCGGCCAATACAATCAGCCCCAGCATTTT. Using reference TRBV5-1 and TRBJ1-5 for the parts outside the CDR3, the full variable domain is KAGVTQTPRYLIKTRGQQVTLSCSPISGHRSVSWYQQTPGQGLQFLFEYFSETQRNKGNFPGRFSGRQFSNSRSEMNVSTLELGDSALYLCASSPLGQYNQPQHFGDGTRLSIL.

This clonotype was seen repeatedly, ten times or more. This chain connects TRBV7-9 to TRBJ2-3; 11 nucleotides match TRBD2. Germline CDR1 reads SEHNR; CDR2 reads FQNEAQ (reference sequence). The ends lost 5 bases at V and 7 bases at J; junction bases unmatched: 8. The CDR3 spans 15 residues. For the CDR3, the DNA is TGTGCCAGCAGCAAGGGACTAGCGGCATCAAATACGCAGTATTTT. Encoded protein: CASSKGLAASNTQYF.

This clonotype was counted many times. CDR3 amino acids: CASSGPLVSYEQYF. CDR3 coding DNA: TGTGCCAGCAGTGGGCCCCTCGTCTCCTACGAGCAGTACTTC. The chain has TRBV25-1 and TRBJ2-7; D gene uncertain. CDR1 is MGHDK, CDR2 SYGVNS, per germline. With 4 bases removed from V and 0 bases from J, the gap between germline ends came to 10 bases. The CDR3 covers 14 residues.

This clonotype was observed many times. The chain uses TRBV7-9 and TRBJ1-5; 7 nucleotides line up with TRBD1. The CDR3 spans 18 residues. The germline CDR1 and CDR2 sequences are SEHNR and FQNEAQ (reference sequence). Trimming cost V 0 bases and J 3 bases; bases outside gene matches: 11. The CDR3 spells CASSLAGGWGQPNQPQHF. For the CDR3, the DNA is TGTGCCAGCAGCTTAGCGGGAGGATGGGGACAGCCCAATCAGCCCCAGCATTTT.

This clonotype was seen repeatedly, ten times or more. The rearrangement links TRBV7-2 to TRBJ2-5; possibly TRBD2 for D (6 bases). Trimming took off 5 bases at V and 3 bases at J, with 10 bases between the two ends. The CDR3 loop spans 13 amino acids. The germline V gene encodes CDR1 SGHTA and CDR2 FQGNSA. CDR3 in amino acids: CASSGRGKETQYF. Here the CDR3 DNA reads TGTGCCAGCAGCGGACGGGGGAAAGAGACCCAGTACTTC.

This clonotype was detected a few times. The J gene is TRBJ2-1, the V gene TRBV11-3; a possible D gene is TRBD2 (5 bases). The CDR3 totals 16 residues. V lost 5 bases, J lost 1 base, and 15 bases lay in between. Germline values: CDR1 SGHNT, CDR2 YENEEA. This CDR3 is CASSQEVSGSYNEQFF. In nucleotides, the CDR3 is TGTGCCAGCAGCCAAGAGGTGTCGGGGTCCTACAATGAGCAGTTCTTC.

This clonotype occurred many times. This chain joins TRBV7-9 and TRBJ2-5; D tentatively reads TRBD1 or TRBD2 (5 bases each). Trimming stripped 3 bases from V and 0 bases from J, with 11 bases between. The CDR3 runs 15 residues. The germline V gene encodes CDR1 SEHNR and CDR2 FQNEAQ (reference sequence). The CDR3: CASSFTGPYQETQYF. The CDR3 region has the DNA TGTGCCAGCAGCTTCACGGGACCTTACCAAGAGACCCAGTACTTC.

There are many counts of this clonotype. The genes are TRBV7-2 and TRBJ1-4; 7 nucleotides align to TRBD1. V shed 4 bases, J shed 5 bases, and the junction held 10 bases outside the gene matches. CDR1 and CDR2 (germline): SGHTA, FQGNSA. The CDR3 spans 16 residues. The CDR3 nucleotides are TGTGCCAGCAGCTCACAGGGGCCCGTGGGAAATGAAAAACTGTTTTTT. This encodes CASSSQGPVGNEKLFF.

With respect to this clonotype: Being one base from a much bigger clone, this may be a read error. The chain has TRBV5-5 and TRBJ2-1, with D possibly being TRBD1 or TRBD2 (5 bases each). This CDR3 is built from 15 residues. Germline V gene data show CDR1 as SGHKS and CDR2 as YYEKEE (reference sequence). The germline V and J ends were trimmed by 5 bases and 3 bases, with 15 bases remaining between them. The CDR3: CASSPGTRDYNEQFF. The CDR3 DNA reads as TGTGCCAGCAGTCCCGGGACGCGTGACTACAATGAGCAGTTCTTC. The entire variable domain, with the rest obtained from reference TRBV5-5 and TRBJ2-1, is as follows: DAGVTQSPTHLIKTRGQQVTLRCSPISGHKSVSWYQQVLGQGPQFIFQYYEKEERGRGNFPDRFSARQFPNYSSELNVNALLLGDSALYLCASSPGTRDYNEQFFGPGTRLTVL.

This clonotype was detected many times. This chain uses TRBV5-1 with TRBJ2-1; the D gene is possibly TRBD2 (6 bases). V lost 1 base and J lost 10, with 15 bases in between. Germline V gives CDR1 SGHRS, CDR2 YFSETQ. CDR3 length: 14 amino acids. As DNA, the CDR3 is TGCGCCAGCAGCTTGCCTCCTAGCGCGGGGGAGCAGTTCTTC. Amino acids: CASSLPPSAGEQFF.

This clonotype was counted ten times or more. The chain links TRBV15 to TRBJ1-4; 7 bases agree with TRBD1. The V segment lost 1 base and the J segment 7 bases; nucleotides outside the gene matches: 9. From germline, CDR1 is LNHNV and CDR2 YYDKDF (reference sequence). The CDR3 extends over 16 amino acids. For the CDR3, the DNA is TGTGCCACCAGCAGAGGACAGGGACCGGGGGGTGAAAAACTGTTTTTT. Its translation is CATSRGQGPGGEKLFF.

This clonotype was seen many times. The chain employs TRBV5-1 and TRBJ2-2, with D tentatively TRBD2 (5 bases). The germline V gene encodes CDR1 SGHRS and CDR2 YFSETQ. Trimming left V 0 bases short and J 10 bases short, with 10 bases between. The CDR3 spans 13 residues. In DNA, the CDR3 is TGCGCCAGCAGCTTGGCAGCGGAATTGGAGCTGTTTTTT. Its translation: CASSLAAELELFF. Supplemented by reference TRBV5-1 and TRBJ2-2, the full variable domain reads KAGVTQTPRYLIKTRGQQVTLSCSPISGHRSVSWYQQTPGQGLQFLFEYFSETQRNKGNFPGRFSGRQFSNSRSEMNVSTLELGDSALYLCASSLAAELELFFGEGSRLTVL.

This clonotype was seen a few times. This may stem from a read error, because a much larger clone lies one nucleotide away. The genes are TRBV4-3 and TRBJ2-1; 9 bases are shared with TRBD2. Germline CDR1 and CDR2: LGHNA and YSLEER. V dropped 1 base and J dropped 6; count of bases not matched to a gene: 10. This CDR3 comprises 17 residues. CDR3 protein: CASSQAHGRGGLNEQFF. The DNA of the CDR3 is TGCGCCAGCAGCCAAGCTCACGGGCGGGGGGGTCTCAATGAGCAGTTCTTC.